Listed below are T cell receptor beta chains from one sample, sequenced in a study of neurological immune-mediated disorders. One entry per CDR3 protein results from TCRdb running MiXCR on the 5' RACE reads. Of over 60,000 distinct CDR3 sequences listed, 5.2% are singletons. Sequencing was performed on PBMCs. These receptors originate from a woman aged 25-40 years with multiple sclerosis. Each CDR3 is given with its conserved first and last residue. A D gene is named only where the DNA matches it firmly.

j_gene | v_gene | d_gene | CDR3aa
TRBJ2-5 | TRBV20-1 | TRBD2 | CSARVLWRGARETQYF
TRBJ1-4 | TRBV5-1 | TRBD1 | CASSEGAGTVKLFF
TRBJ1-1 | TRBV20-1 | . | CSAQDSWNTEAFF
TRBJ1-3 | TRBV12-3/TRBV12-4 | . | CASSLGENTIYF
TRBJ1-1 | TRBV5-1 | . | CASSLNPSLNTEAFF
TRBJ2-2 | TRBV12-5 | . | CASGLVLDANTGELFF
TRBJ2-1 | TRBV6-2/TRBV6-3 | . | CASSRNNEQFF
TRBJ2-5 | TRBV5-1 | . | CASSLVVWETQYF
TRBJ1-5 | TRBV15 | TRBD1 | CATSSDRGYEPQHF
TRBJ1-2 | TRBV11-2 | . | CASSPLTDYGYTF
TRBJ1-5 | TRBV12-3/TRBV12-4 | TRBD1 | CASSLGQGTYNQPQHF
TRBJ1-5 | TRBV15 | . | CATSLNLGGGQPQNF
TRBJ2-5 | TRBV5-1 | TRBD1 | CASSADRAQETQYF
TRBJ1-6 | TRBV6-6 | . | CASSLGTPGDSPLNF
TRBJ2-2 | TRBV10-3 | . | CAIGGGTVNTGELFF
TRBJ1-6 | TRBV5-5 | . | CASSLGGVGNSPLHF
TRBJ2-1 | TRBV20-1 | . | CSAKTRRDEQFF
TRBJ1-1 | TRBV3-1 | TRBD1 | CASSQAGTGSDTEAFF
TRBJ1-6 | TRBV12-3/TRBV12-4 | . | CASSFQGYGSPLHF
TRBJ1-5 | TRBV3-1 | . | CASSQDGGDYQPQHF